Listed below are T cell receptor beta chains from one sample, sequenced in a study of cytomegalovirus exposure and HLA in healthy donors. Only in-frame clones appear in the TCRdb table, and some are missing; sequencing was by immunoSEQ multiplex PCR. This table has tens of thousands of clones, more than 95% appearing once. Sequencing was performed on PBMCs. These receptors were taken from a man in his late teens or twenties in good health and CMV-seronegative. CDR3s include the opening cysteine and the closing phenylalanine or tryptophan. D genes are given only for firm matches. Not every row has a clone size; where given, it reads once, few, many or a size class.

abundance	v_gene	j_gene	d_gene	CDR3aa	CDR3nt
NA	TRBV19	TRBJ1-1	TRBD1	CASSETGGYTEAFF	TGTGCCAGTTCCGAGACAGGGGGCTACACTGAAGCTTTCTTT
NA	TRBV28	TRBJ2-7	NA	CASSPPTGWYEQYF	TGTGCCAGCAGCCCCCCCACAGGGTGGTACGAGCAGTACTTC
NA	TRBV18	TRBJ2-7	NA	CASSSQGREQYF	TGTGCCAGCTCAAGCCAGGGGAGAGAGCAGTACTTC
NA	TRBV7-9	TRBJ2-3	TRBD2	CASSLVAGGASDTQYF	TGTGCCAGCAGCTTAGTAGCGGGAGGGGCCTCCGATACGCAGTATTTT
NA	TRBV15	TRBJ1-1	TRBD1	CATSSDRENTEAFF	TGTGCCACCAGCAGCGACAGGGAGAACACTGAAGCTTTCTTT
NA	TRBV6-6	TRBJ2-7	TRBD2	CASSYSSGGSYEQYF	TGTGCCAGCAGTTACAGCAGCGGGGGCTCCTACGAGCAGTACTTC
NA	TRBV29-1	TRBJ1-1	NA	CSVEGSNTEAFF	TGCAGCGTTGAGGGCAGTAACACTGAAGCTTTCTTT
NA	TRBV6-5	TRBJ2-1	TRBD1	CASSYMTGALSEQFF	TGTGCCAGCAGTTACATGACAGGGGCCCTCAGTGAGCAGTTCTTC
once	TRBV5-6	TRBJ2-7	TRBD2	CASSSGFSGDYEQYF	TGTGCCAGCAGCTCCGGTTTTAGCGGGGACTACGAGCAGTACTTC
NA	TRBV27	TRBJ2-7	TRBD2	CASSLRGGQGSSYEQYF	TGTGCCAGCAGTCTCCGCGGGGGGCAGGGAAGCTCCTACGAGCAGTACTTC
NA	TRBV7-3	TRBJ2-3	NA	CASSLGPPGLGVNTQYF	TGTGCCAGCAGCTTAGGCCCCCCCGGCCTAGGGGTAAATACGCAGTATTTT
NA	TRBV28	TRBJ1-1	NA	CASSTGHTNTEAFF	TGTGCCAGCAGTACGGGACATACGAACACTGAAGCTTTCTTT
NA	TRBV2	TRBJ1-5	TRBD1	CASSGQGAAGQPQHF	TGTGCCAGCAGTGGGCAGGGGGCCGCAGGGCAGCCCCAGCATTTT
NA	TRBV21-1	TRBJ2-3	NA	CASSSTSGKADTQYF	TGTGCCAGCAGTTCGACTAGCGGGAAGGCAGATACGCAGTATTTT
NA	TRBV27	TRBJ1-2	NA	CASSLAWGPGYGYTF	TGTGCCAGCAGTTTAGCCTGGGGGCCTGGCTATGGCTACACCTTC
NA	TRBV18	TRBJ1-2	TRBD1	CASSPTGDGYTF	TGTGCCAGCTCACCAACAGGGGATGGCTACACCTTC
NA	TRBV6-4	TRBJ2-1	TRBD2	CASTPGEGNEQFF	TGTGCCAGCACCCCCGGGGAGGGCAATGAGCAGTTCTTC
NA	TRBV2	TRBJ1-1	TRBD1	CASSEEGAVNTEAFF	TGTGCCAGCAGTGAAGAGGGGGCAGTGAACACTGAAGCTTTCTTT
NA	TRBV7-9	TRBJ1-4	TRBD1	CASSETGGTNEKLFF	TGTGCCAGCAGCGAGACAGGGGGAACTAATGAAAAACTGTTTTTT
NA	TRBV6-5	TRBJ2-3	NA	CASRQTTDTQYF	TGTGCCAGCAGACAAACCACAGATACGCAGTATTTT
NA	TRBV30	TRBJ2-1	TRBD1	CAWSVWDRGDYNEQFF	TGTGCCTGGAGTGTCTGGGACAGGGGGGACTACAATGAGCAGTTCTTC
NA	TRBV30	TRBJ2-1	TRBD2	CALLSGRALSSYNEQFF	TGTGCCTTATTGAGCGGGAGGGCCCTCAGCTCCTACAATGAGCAGTTCTTC
NA	TRBV9	TRBJ2-7	NA	CASSRGAASSYEQYF	TGTGCCAGCAGCCGTGGTGCGGCTAGCTCCTACGAGCAGTACTTC
NA	TRBV11-3	TRBJ2-6	TRBD2	CASSKGLTGANVLTF	TGTGCCAGCAGCAAGGGACTAACCGGGGCCAACGTCCTGACTTTC
NA	TRBV19	TRBJ1-1	TRBD1	CASRKGQGNSEAFF	TGTGCCAGTAGAAAGGGACAGGGTAATTCTGAAGCTTTCTTT
NA	TRBV11-2	TRBJ2-1	TRBD2	CASSLEGQRESHEQFF	TGTGCCAGCAGCTTAGAAGGCCAGCGGGAAAGTCATGAGCAGTTCTTC
NA	TRBV7-2	TRBJ2-5	NA	CASSPYQETQYF	TGTGCCAGCAGCCCGTACCAAGAGACCCAGTACTTC
NA	TRBV10-1	TRBJ1-6	NA	CASSDGQNYNSPLHF	TGCGCCAGCAGTGATGGACAGAACTATAATTCACCCCTCCACTTT
NA	TRBV2	TRBJ1-5	NA	CASSVGSLYSNQPQHF	TGTGCCAGCAGTGTAGGGAGTCTTTATAGCAATCAGCCCCAGCATTTT
NA	TRBV5-6	TRBJ1-2	TRBD1	CASSLMSGGRYGYTF	TGTGCCAGCAGCTTAATGTCAGGGGGCCGCTATGGCTACACCTTC
NA	TRBV7-9	TRBJ1-1	NA	CASRTASMNTEAFF	TGTGCCAGCAGGACAGCGTCTATGAACACTGAAGCTTTCTTT
NA	TRBV5-1	TRBJ2-5	NA	CASSLEPSPRQTQYF	TGCGCCAGCAGCTTGGAGCCTAGCCCAAGACAGACCCAGTACTTC
NA	TRBV9	TRBJ1-6	TRBD1	CASSVSDRENSPLHF	TGTGCCAGCAGCGTCTCGGACAGGGAGAATTCACCCCTCCACTTT
NA	TRBV4-1	TRBJ1-5	NA	CASSQDSRGQPQHF	TGCGCCAGCAGCCAAGATTCTAGGGGACAGCCCCAGCATTTT
NA	TRBV11-3	TRBJ2-3	NA	CASSLGAGISTDTQYF	TGTGCCAGCAGCTTAGGAGCCGGGATCAGCACAGATACGCAGTATTTT